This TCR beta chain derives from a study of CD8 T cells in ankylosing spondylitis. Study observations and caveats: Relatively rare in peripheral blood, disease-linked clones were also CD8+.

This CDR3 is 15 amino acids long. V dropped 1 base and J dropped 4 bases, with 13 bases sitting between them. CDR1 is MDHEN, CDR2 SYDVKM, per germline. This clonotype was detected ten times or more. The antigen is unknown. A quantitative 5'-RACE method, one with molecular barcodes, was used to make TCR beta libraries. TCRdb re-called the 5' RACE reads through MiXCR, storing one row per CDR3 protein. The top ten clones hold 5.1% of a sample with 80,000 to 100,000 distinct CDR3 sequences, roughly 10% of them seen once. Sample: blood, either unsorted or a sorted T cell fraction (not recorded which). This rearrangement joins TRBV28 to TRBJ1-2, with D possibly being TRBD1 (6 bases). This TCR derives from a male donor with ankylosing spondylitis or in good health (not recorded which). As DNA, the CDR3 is TGTGCCAGCAGTTTATTTTTCCGAGGGGGCTATGGCTACACCTTC. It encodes CASSLFFRGGYGYTF.